These T cell receptor beta chains were read from a single sample in a study of blood T cell repertoires in COVID-19. Libraries were prepared by immunoSEQ multiplex PCR; TCRdb keeps only in-frame clonotypes and omits some of them. The sample records around 170,000 clones, just under 80% being singletons. The specimen was peripheral blood. The receptors shown here come from a woman at least 80 years old with acute or convalescent COVID-19. Both conserved end residues are part of each CDR3. A D gene is named only where the DNA matches it firmly. Expanded clones get a size class; other rows say once, few or many, or leave the size out.

TRBJ2-7,TRBV5-4,TRBD2,few,CASRLAGSYEQYF,TGTGCCAGCAGACTAGCGGGGAGCTACGAGCAGTACTTC
TRBJ2-2,TRBV11-2,.,.,CASSLALNTGELFF,TGTGCCAGCAGCTTAGCACTTAACACCGGGGAGCTGTTTTTT
TRBJ1-2,TRBV28,.,few,CASSDTTYGYTF,TGTGCCAGCAGTGACACCACCTATGGCTACACCTTC
TRBJ1-2,TRBV28,TRBD1,few,CASSSPGQWLGYGYTF,TGTGCCAGCAGTTCTCCGGGACAGTGGCTCGGGTATGGCTACACCTTC
TRBJ1-6,TRBV5-1,TRBD1,.,CASSVQGLESPLHF,TGCGCCAGCAGCGTACAGGGGTTAGAATCACCCCTCCACTTT
TRBJ2-4,TRBV21-1,.,once,CASSKVSRGVGGYF,TGTGCCAGCAGCAAAGTTTCTCGGGGGGTCGGGGGGTACTTC
TRBJ1-2,TRBV7-9,TRBD1,.,CASSPGTGYGYTF,TGTGCCAGCAGTCCCGGGACAGGGTATGGCTACACCTTC
TRBJ2-4,TRBV6-1,TRBD2,.,CASSERLAGAALTKNIQYF,TGTGCCAGCAGTGAAAGGTTAGCGGGAGCAGCCTTAACCAAAAACATTCAGTACTTC
TRBJ2-2,TRBV18,TRBD1,.,CASSPAGTGATGELFF,TGTGCCAGCTCACCCGCCGGGACAGGGGCCACCGGGGAGCTGTTTTTT
TRBJ1-4,TRBV6-5,.,.,CASTRGFNEKLFF,TGTGCCAGCACTCGGGGGTTTAATGAAAAACTGTTTTTT
TRBJ2-3,TRBV7-9,.,.,CASGGTDTQYF,TGTGCCAGCGGAGGGACAGATACGCAGTATTTT
TRBJ2-4,TRBV7-2,TRBD2,.,CASSERGSPQNIQYF,TGTGCCAGCAGCGAGCGGGGGTCTCCCCAAAACATTCAGTACTTC
TRBJ2-3,TRBV30,TRBD1,.,CAWSAKGTGTPDTQYF,TGTGCCTGGAGTGCAAAGGGGACAGGGACTCCAGATACGCAGTATTTT
TRBJ2-3,TRBV6-5,.,.,CASSYIGGPQYF,TGTGCCAGCAGTTATATAGGAGGGCCGCAGTATTTT
TRBJ2-5,TRBV6-4,TRBD1,few,CASSELKVTGAPLQETQYF,TGTGCCAGCAGTGAGTTAAAGGTTACAGGGGCTCCTCTACAAGAGACCCAGTACTTC
TRBJ2-1,TRBV10-1,.,.,CASSESVLVDNEQFF,TGCGCCAGCAGTGAGTCGGTGCTAGTTGACAATGAGCAGTTCTTC
TRBJ2-5,TRBV5-1,.,few,CASAGGTSGETQYF,TGCGCCAGCGCTGGGGGGACCAGCGGAGAGACCCAGTACTTC
TRBJ2-3,TRBV30,TRBD2,once,CAWSVGGRGTDTQYF,TGTGCCTGGAGTGTGGGAGGGAGAGGCACAGATACGCAGTATTTT
TRBJ2-7,TRBV5-1,.,.,CASSLVQVTSGEQYF,TGCGCCAGCAGCTTGGTACAGGTAACGAGTGGCGAGCAGTACTTC
TRBJ2-3,TRBV6-5,.,.,CASSRLPDTQYF,TGTGCCAGCAGTCGACTACCAGATACGCAGTATTTT
TRBJ2-7,TRBV18,.,.,CASSPRQEASPQNF,TGTGCCAGCTCACCACGGCAGGAGGCGAGTCCCCAGAACTTC
TRBJ2-7,TRBV19,TRBD2,.,CASTLAAGGLYEQYF,TGTGCCAGTACCCTTGCCGCGGGGGGGCTATACGAGCAGTACTTC
TRBJ2-1,TRBV19,TRBD2,.,CASSTLEGTSGVNEQFF,TGTGCCAGTAGTACCCTGGAAGGGACTAGCGGAGTCAATGAGCAGTTCTTC
TRBJ1-5,TRBV7-2,TRBD1,.,CASSSEQGFNQPQHF,TGTGCCAGCAGCTCCGAACAGGGGTTCAATCAGCCCCAGCATTTT
TRBJ1-2,TRBV19,TRBD1,.,CASRQGVGGYTF,TGTGCCAGTAGACAGGGGGTCGGAGGCTACACCTTC
TRBJ2-7,TRBV6-5,.,.,CASSYPPLYEQYF,TGTGCCAGCAGTTACCCCCCCCTTTACGAGCAGTACTTC
TRBJ2-3,TRBV5-1,.,.,CASSLGQPDTDTQYF,TGCGCCAGCAGCTTGGGGCAACCTGACACAGATACGCAGTATTTT
TRBJ2-1,TRBV7-8,TRBD2,.,CASSLWRTSGYNEQFF,TGTGCCAGCAGCCTGTGGCGGACTAGCGGCTACAATGAGCAGTTCTTC
TRBJ2-7,TRBV7-2,.,.,CASSLEGRQVYEQYF,TGTGCCAGCAGCTTAGAAGGGCGACAGGTCTACGAGCAGTACTTC
TRBJ1-5,TRBV6-1,TRBD1,.,CASSESGQDQPQHF,TGTGCCAGCAGTGAAAGTGGACAGGATCAGCCCCAGCATTTT
TRBJ2-7,TRBV5-1,TRBD1,once,CASSSRGGQGKGTYEQYF,TGCGCCAGCAGCTCGCGAGGGGGACAGGGGAAAGGGACCTACGAGCAGTACTTC
TRBJ1-3,TRBV30,.,.,CAWILPGNTIYF,TGTGCCTGGATCCTTCCTGGAAACACCATATATTTT
TRBJ2-7,TRBV20-1,.,.,CSARAGYEQYF,TGCAGTGCTAGAGCGGGCTACGAGCAGTACTTC
TRBJ2-2,TRBV27,TRBD1,.,CASSSAGQGVTGELFF,TGTGCCAGCAGTTCCGCGGGACAGGGTGTTACCGGGGAGCTGTTTTTT
TRBJ2-7,TRBV18,TRBD2,.,CASSPAAGAGSYEQYF,TGTGCCAGCTCACCAGCAGCGGGAGCGGGCTCCTACGAGCAGTACTTC
TRBJ2-1,TRBV7-9,.,.,CASSSPRLGADSYNEQFF,TGTGCCAGCAGCTCCCCCCGGTTGGGGGCGGACTCCTACAATGAGCAGTTCTTC
TRBJ1-1,TRBV6-6,.,.,CASSYTTGLNTEAFF,TGTGCCAGCAGTTACACTACAGGTCTGAACACTGAAGCTTTCTTT
TRBJ2-3,TRBV20-1,.,once,CSALPRDTQYF,TGCAGTGCCCTTCCGAGGGATACGCAGTATTTT
TRBJ2-5,TRBV7-3,.,.,CASSLLAQETQYF,TGTGCCAGCAGCCTCTTGGCACAAGAGACCCAGTACTTC
TRBJ2-5,TRBV18,.,.,CASSATQEETQYF,TGTGCCAGCTCAGCCACTCAAGAAGAGACCCAGTACTTC